This entry lists 28 T cell receptor beta chains sequenced from one sample in a study of OX40 agonist ivuxolimab in advanced cancers. Method: immunoSEQ multiplex PCR; TCRdb's copy keeps in-frame clones and lacks some. The sample yields 80,000 to 130,000 clones, roughly nine tenths seen once. The input for sequencing was CD4+ or CD8+ T cells sorted from blood, taken in a trial of the OX40 agonist ivuxolimab. These receptors all come from an adult with an advanced solid tumor such as melanoma, head and neck, liver or kidney cancer.

The chain has TRBV5-1 and TRBJ2-3; 9 bases map to TRBD1. Germline values: CDR1 SGHRS, CDR2 YFSETQ. This CDR3 contains 16 residues. V lost 0 bases and J lost 5; bases outside the gene matches: 7. The CDR3 is CASSLAVTGGRDTQYF. In DNA form, the CDR3 reads TGCGCCAGCAGCTTGGCAGTAACAGGGGGCAGAGATACGCAGTATTTT. The full variable domain, completed using reference TRBV5-1 and TRBJ2-3, is KAGVTQTPRYLIKTRGQQVTLSCSPISGHRSVSWYQQTPGQGLQFLFEYFSETQRNKGNFPGRFSGRQFSNSRSEMNVSTLELGDSALYLCASSLAVTGGRDTQYFGPGTRLTVL.

This rearrangement joins TRBV18 to TRBJ2-5, with 8 bases identical to TRBD2. Looked up from germline, CDR1 is KGHSH and CDR2 is LQKENI. J lost 5 bases, V lost 4 bases, and 9 bases had no gene match. The CDR3 totals 15 residues. The CDR3 is CASSRKRESGETQYF. The CDR3, as DNA: TGTGCCAGCTCACGGAAGCGGGAGTCCGGGGAGACCCAGTACTTC.

The V and J genes are TRBV19 and TRBJ2-3; a possible D gene is TRBD1 (6 bases). Trimming took 6 bases from V and 6 from J, leaving 13 bases between them. CDR1 is LNHDA and CDR2 is SQIVND in the germline V gene (reference sequence). CDR3 length equals 13 residues. The CDR3 sequence: CASRTGQTDTQYF. Here the CDR3 DNA reads TGTGCCAGTAGAACGGGACAAACGGATACGCAGTATTTT.

This clone was counted between two and nine times. The chain uses TRBV5-1 and TRBJ2-7, with 11 bases aligning to TRBD2. This CDR3 comprises 16 residues. Trimming removed 4 bases from V and 1 base from J; junction bases left unmatched: 7. The V gene's germline CDR1 is SGHRS and CDR2 YFSETQ. CDR3 region: CASSQGTSGESYEQYF. DNA for the CDR3: TGCGCCAGCAGCCAGGGGACTAGCGGAGAATCCTACGAGCAGTACTTC.

J is TRBJ2-7 and V is TRBV27, with D perhaps matching TRBD2 (6 bases). V lost 3 bases, J lost 1 base, and 13 bases lay in between. Germline loops: CDR1 MNHEY, CDR2 SMNVEV (reference sequence). The CDR3 contains 15 residues. The CDR3 DNA reads TGTGCCAGCAGTTTTAGACTGGGAGGATCCTACGAGCAGTACTTC. Amino acids: CASSFRLGGSYEQYF.

This clone was counted between two and nine times. V and J are TRBV7-2 and TRBJ2-7, with D possibly matching TRBD1 (7 bases). Between the trimmed V and J ends, which lost 5 bases and 2 bases, there was a span of 13 bases. Germline values: CDR1 SGHTA, CDR2 FQGNSA. The CDR3 contains 14 residues. CDR3 bases: TGTGCCAGCAGCCCCCAGGGGGGCCCCTACGAGCAGTACTTC. Translated: CASSPQGGPYEQYF.

V gene TRBV1 combines with J gene TRBJ1-1. TRBV1 is marked as a pseudogene. This CDR3 is 14 amino acids long. The CDR3 sequence is CTSSRRDMNTEAFF. The CDR3 DNA reads as TGCACCAGCAGCCGGAGGGACATGAACACTGAAGCTTTCTTT.

V is TRBV11-2 and J is TRBJ2-7; tentatively, D is TRBD2 (5 bases). Trimming cost V 6 bases and J 3 bases, with 18 bases left between them. The CDR3 extends over 15 amino acids. Germline CDR1 SGHAT, CDR2 FQNNGV. CDR3 sequence (DNA): TGTGCCAGCAGTCCTAACCCCTCCGCGGGCTACGAGCAGTACTTC. This encodes CASSPNPSAGYEQYF.

V gene TRBV5-4 combines with J gene TRBJ2-7; 8 bases fit TRBD1. Trimming cost V 4 bases and J 5 bases; bases outside gene matches: 8. In germline, CDR1 is SGHNT, CDR2 YYREEE (reference sequence). The CDR3 is 14 amino acids. The CDR3 region is CASSREQGVHEQYF. The CDR3 DNA is TGTGCCAGCAGCCGAGAACAGGGGGTTCACGAGCAGTACTTC.

The chain recombines TRBV5-1 with TRBJ2-3; no clear D. Germline assignment: CDR1 SGHRS and CDR2 YFSETQ. Trimming left V 4 bases short and J 6 bases short, with 15 bases between. The CDR3 runs to 14 residues. CDR3 DNA: TGCGCCAGCAGCAGGACCCACCCAAGGGATACGCAGTATTTT. This translates into CASSRTHPRDTQYF.

CDR3 residues: CASSQPMASGADTQYF. The CDR3 DNA reads as TGCGCCAGCAGCCAACCTATGGCTAGCGGGGCAGATACGCAGTATTTT. This chain links TRBV4-3 with TRBJ2-3, with 9 bases identical to TRBD2. Germline CDR1 and CDR2: LGHNA and YSLEER. This CDR3 is built from 16 residues. The V gene end was trimmed by 2 bases and the J gene end by 4 bases; junction bases not matched to a gene: 7.

J is TRBJ2-7 and V is TRBV4-2, with 8 bases identical to TRBD2. This CDR3 region has 13 residues. V shed 4 bases and J 5 bases; nucleotides not matched to a gene: 4. In germline, CDR1 is LGHNA, CDR2 YNFKEQ. CDR3 protein: CASSLTSVNEQYF. In DNA, the CDR3 is TGTGCCAGCAGCCTGACTAGCGTTAACGAGCAGTACTTC.

There are a few counts of this clone. The rearrangement links TRBV5-1 to TRBJ2-4, with unresolved D. Germline lookup yields CDR1 SGHRS and CDR2 YFSETQ. Trimming took 4 bases from V and 6 from J, leaving 8 bases between them. The CDR3 consists of 12 residues. CDR3 bases: TGCGCCAGCAGCCCCGAAGGAAACATTCAGTACTTC. Its translation is CASSPEGNIQYF. Together with reference TRBV5-1 and TRBJ2-4, the CDR3 gives the full variable domain: KAGVTQTPRYLIKTRGQQVTLSCSPISGHRSVSWYQQTPGQGLQFLFEYFSETQRNKGNFPGRFSGRQFSNSRSEMNVSTLELGDSALYLCASSPEGNIQYFGAGTRLSVL.

The chain employs TRBV18 and TRBJ1-4; TRBD1 matches 8 bases. CDR1 is KGHSH and CDR2 is LQKENI in the germline V gene. V trimming: 3 bases; J trimming: 0 bases; junction bases outside the gene matches: 0. This CDR3 has 15 residues. The CDR3 nucleotides are TGTGCCAGCTCACCGGGACAGGCAACTAATGAAAAACTGTTTTTT. It codes for CASSPGQATNEKLFF.

The chain couples TRBV25-1 to TRBJ1-1; D remains unclear. Germline V gives CDR1 MGHDK, CDR2 SYGVNS. V lost 1 base and J lost 5, with 8 bases in between. The CDR3 has 13 amino acids. The CDR3 spells CASSELLRTEAFF. The DNA of the CDR3 is TGTGCCAGCAGTGAATTGCTACGGACTGAAGCTTTCTTT.

The V and J genes are TRBV6-5 and TRBJ2-7; 10 bases are shared with TRBD1. The CDR3 runs to 15 residues. V lost 6 bases and J lost 7; bases outside the gene matches: 12. CDR1 is MNHEY and CDR2 is SVGAGI in the germline V gene. Here the CDR3 reads CASSAPGQGTWEQYF. In DNA form, the CDR3 reads TGTGCCAGCAGCGCACCGGGACAGGGGACATGGGAGCAGTACTTC.

This clone was seen only once. The gene calls are TRBV15 and TRBJ2-2; weak D call: TRBD2 (6 bases). Trimming stripped 1 base from V and 4 bases from J, with 10 bases between. This CDR3 is built from 15 residues. Germline values: CDR1 LNHNV, CDR2 YYDKDF (reference sequence). In DNA form, the CDR3 reads TGTGCCACCAGCAGAGGCGGGATAGGCACCGGGGAGCTGTTTTTT. Amino acid sequence: CATSRGGIGTGELFF.

This chain links TRBV4-1 with TRBJ2-5, with a tentative D call TRBD2 (5 bases). The germline V gene encodes CDR1 MGHRA and CDR2 YSYEKL. With 4 bases removed from V and 3 bases from J, the gap between germline ends came to 12 bases. The CDR3 sequence is 14 residues long. The CDR3 DNA sequence: TGCGCCAGCAGCCTCTTCCACGGGGAAGAGACCCAGTACTTC. It translates to CASSLFHGEETQYF.

The chain links TRBV5-6 to TRBJ2-2; D may be TRBD2 (5 bases). The CDR3 runs 16 residues. Trimming pared 3 bases from V and 1 base from J, leaving 13 bases between. Per germline, CDR1 SGHDT and CDR2 YYEEEE. The CDR3 is CASSSWRVRNTGELFF. In nucleotides, the CDR3 is TGTGCCAGCAGCTCATGGCGGGTGAGGAACACCGGGGAGCTGTTTTTT.

The chain recombines TRBV7-9 with TRBJ2-3, with 12 bases lining up with TRBD2. The CDR3 extends over 15 amino acids. Germline values: CDR1 SEHNR, CDR2 FQNEAQ (reference sequence). Trimming removed 5 bases from V and 6 bases from J; junction bases left unmatched: 6. CDR3 sequence: CASSRLAGVGDTQYF. The CDR3 DNA sequence: TGTGCCAGCAGCAGACTAGCGGGAGTTGGTGATACGCAGTATTTT.

This sequence joins TRBV11-2 and TRBJ2-1, with a possible D match to TRBD2 (7 bases). Germline assignment: CDR1 SGHAT and CDR2 FQNNGV. V lost 2 bases to trimming and J lost 10 bases, with 15 bases between them. The CDR3 is 14 residues long. CDR3 sequence reads: CASSLLRGGREQFF. DNA of the CDR3: TGTGCCAGCAGCTTATTAAGGGGGGGGCGAGAGCAGTTCTTC. Drawing the rest from reference TRBV11-2 and TRBJ2-1, the complete variable domain is EAGVAQSPRYKIIEKRQSVAFWCNPISGHATLYWYQQILGQGPKLLIQFQNNGVVDDSQLPKDRFSAERLKGVDSTLKIQPAKLEDSAVYLCASSLLRGGREQFFGPGTRLTVL.

Concerning this clone itself: At one end, the junction sequence differs from germline, possibly due to a read error. The genes are TRBV5-4 and TRBJ2-7; D gene uncertain. CDR3 length equals 14 residues. Germline V gene sequence: CDR1 SGHNT, CDR2 YYREEE (reference sequence). The CDR3 region is CASSLGGSSNEQYF. In nucleotides, the CDR3 is TGTGCCAGCAGCTTGGGTGGTAGCTCCAACGAGCAGTACTTC.

This clone was detected once. The chain links TRBV19 to TRBJ2-5; no reliable D call. The ends were cut back, 3 bases at V and 4 bases at J, with 9 bases in the middle. Germline values: CDR1 LNHDA, CDR2 SQIVND (reference sequence). The CDR3 spans 13 residues. The CDR3: CASSMRWAETQYF. The CDR3 nucleotides read TGTGCCAGTAGTATGCGATGGGCAGAGACCCAGTACTTC.

The CDR3 region is CASGTHFSGNTIYF. CDR3 nucleotide sequence: TGCGCCAGCGGGACCCACTTCTCTGGAAACACCATATATTTT. The genes are TRBV10-2 and TRBJ1-3; perhaps TRBD1 as D (5 bases). Trimming left V 8 bases short and J 0 bases short, with 11 bases between. Per the germline V gene, CDR1 is WSHSY and CDR2 is SAAADI. This CDR3 spans 14 amino acids.

The J gene is TRBJ2-5, the V gene TRBV4-2; D assignment may be TRBD1 or TRBD2 (6 bases each). Trimming left V 9 bases short and J 5 bases short, with 25 bases between. This CDR3 has 16 amino acids. CDR1 and CDR2 (germline): LGHNA, YNFKEQ. The CDR3 here is CASRAGGQICYETQYF. The CDR3 nucleotides read TGTGCCAGTAGGGCCGGGGGCCAAATCTGCTATGAGACCCAGTACTTC.

The V and J genes are TRBV6-6 and TRBJ1-5, with D tentatively TRBD1 (5 bases). Germline-derived CDR1 and CDR2 are MNHNY and SVGAGI (reference sequence). V lost 5 bases and J 5 bases, leaving 16 bases between the germline ends. The CDR3 runs 15 residues. The CDR3 DNA reads as TGTGCCAGCAGTGCCGAAGGGGCAGTCTATCAGCCCCAGCATTTT. Protein product: CASSAEGAVYQPQHF.

V and J are TRBV29-1 and TRBJ2-7, with 9 bases that match TRBD1. CDR1 and CDR2 from the germline V gene are SQVTM and ANQGSEA. This CDR3 is built from 14 residues. V was pared by 4 bases and J by 2 bases, with 6 bases of the junction left unmatched. The CDR3 here is CSVAGTGNTYEQYF. The CDR3 coding sequence is TGCAGCGTTGCCGGGACAGGGAATACCTACGAGCAGTACTTC.

For this clone: The same CDR3 arises from other DNA sequences in this sample as well. The chain is built from TRBV19 and TRBJ2-7, with TRBD2 matching 7 bases. After removal of 3 bases from V and 2 bases from J, the junction contained 4 bases not matched to a gene. This CDR3 has 14 residues. The germline CDR1 and CDR2 sequences are LNHDA and SQIVND (reference sequence). As DNA, the CDR3 is TGTGCCAGTAGTATCCAGCGGGGACCCTACGAGCAGTACTTC. It codes for CASSIQRGPYEQYF.